This TCR beta chain was sequenced for a study of CD8 T cells in ankylosing spondylitis. Germline-derived CDR1 and CDR2 are SGHTS and YDEGEE. This CDR3 is 14 amino acids long. V lost 3 bases to trimming and J lost 1 base, with 10 bases between them. In TCRdb, the 5' RACE reads were re-called with MiXCR into one record per CDR3 protein. This sample has roughly 130,000 distinct CDR3 sequences; roughly 8% occur once, and the top ten carry 7.3%. This clonotype was seen repeatedly, ten times or more. The chain joins TRBV5-8 to TRBJ1-1; D might be TRBD1 (5 bases). The material sequenced was synovial fluid, either unsorted or a sorted T cell fraction (not recorded which). The sequence was obtained from a male donor with ankylosing spondylitis. CDR3 sequence (DNA): TGTGCCAGCAGCTGGGACCAGACGAACACTGAAGCTTTCTTT. It yields the protein CASSWDQTNTEAFF.